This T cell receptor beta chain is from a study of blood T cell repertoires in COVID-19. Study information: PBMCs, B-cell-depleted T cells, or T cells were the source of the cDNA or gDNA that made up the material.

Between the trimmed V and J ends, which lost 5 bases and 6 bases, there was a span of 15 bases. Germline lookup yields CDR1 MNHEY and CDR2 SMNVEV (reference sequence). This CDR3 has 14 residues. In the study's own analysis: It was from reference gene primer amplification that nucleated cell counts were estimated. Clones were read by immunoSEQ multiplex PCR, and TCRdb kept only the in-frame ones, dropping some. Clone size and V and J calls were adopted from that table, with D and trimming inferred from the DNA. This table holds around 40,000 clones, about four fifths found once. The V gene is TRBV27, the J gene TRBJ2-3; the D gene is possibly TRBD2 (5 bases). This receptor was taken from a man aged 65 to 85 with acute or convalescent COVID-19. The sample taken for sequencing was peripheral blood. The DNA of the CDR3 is TGTGCCAGCAGTCTCGGACTGCCCCGGGATACGCAGTATTTT. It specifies CASSLGLPRDTQYF.